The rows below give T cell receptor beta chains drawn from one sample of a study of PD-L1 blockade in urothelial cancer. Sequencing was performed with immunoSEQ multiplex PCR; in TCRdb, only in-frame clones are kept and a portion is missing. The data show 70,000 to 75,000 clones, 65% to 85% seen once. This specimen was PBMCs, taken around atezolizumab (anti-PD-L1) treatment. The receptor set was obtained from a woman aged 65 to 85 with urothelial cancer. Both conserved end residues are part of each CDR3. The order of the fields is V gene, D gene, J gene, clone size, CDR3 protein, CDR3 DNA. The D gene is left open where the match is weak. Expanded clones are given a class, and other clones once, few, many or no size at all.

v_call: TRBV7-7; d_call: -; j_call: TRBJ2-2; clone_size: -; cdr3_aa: CATSSDSGELFF; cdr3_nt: TGTGCCACCTCCAGCGATTCCGGGGAGCTGTTTTTT
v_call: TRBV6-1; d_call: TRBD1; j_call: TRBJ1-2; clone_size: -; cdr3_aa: CASSEEVGTGGFYGYTF; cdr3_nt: TGTGCCAGCAGTGAAGAAGTAGGGACAGGGGGTTTCTATGGCTACACCTTC
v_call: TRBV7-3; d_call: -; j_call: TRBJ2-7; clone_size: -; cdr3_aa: CASSSNPLQGTNEQYF; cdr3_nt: TGTGCCAGCAGCTCTAACCCCCTCCAGGGCACAAACGAGCAGTACTTC
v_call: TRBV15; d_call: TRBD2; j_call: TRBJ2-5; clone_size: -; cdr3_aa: CATSNGQAGVVETQYF; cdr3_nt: TGTGCCACCAGCAACGGGCAGGCGGGGGTTGTAGAGACCCAGTACTTC
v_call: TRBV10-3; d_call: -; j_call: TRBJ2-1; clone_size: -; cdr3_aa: CAISESRDFDEQFF; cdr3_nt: TGTGCCATCAGTGAGTCGAGGGATTTCGATGAGCAGTTCTTC
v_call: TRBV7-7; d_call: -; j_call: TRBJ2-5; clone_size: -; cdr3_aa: CASSLGGGAETQYF; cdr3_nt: TGTGCCAGCAGCTTGGGAGGAGGGGCAGAGACCCAGTACTTC
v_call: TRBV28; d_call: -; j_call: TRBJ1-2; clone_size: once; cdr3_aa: CASSLSWQGPGGRGYTF; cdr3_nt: TGTGCCAGCAGTTTATCCTGGCAGGGCCCGGGAGGGAGAGGCTACACCTTC
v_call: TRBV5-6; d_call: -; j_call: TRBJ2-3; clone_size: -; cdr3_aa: CASSLPKQGRTDTQYF; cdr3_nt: TGTGCCAGCAGCTTGCCCAAACAGGGGAGGACAGATACGCAGTATTTT
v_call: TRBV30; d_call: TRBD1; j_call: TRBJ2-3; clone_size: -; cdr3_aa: CAWSQDRGADTQYF; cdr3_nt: TGTGCCTGGAGTCAGGACAGGGGAGCAGATACGCAGTATTTT
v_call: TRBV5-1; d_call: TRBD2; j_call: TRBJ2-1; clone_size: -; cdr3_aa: CASSLAGTSGSSSYEQFF; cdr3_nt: TGCGCCAGCAGCTTGGCCGGGACTAGCGGGAGCTCATCATATGAGCAGTTCTTC
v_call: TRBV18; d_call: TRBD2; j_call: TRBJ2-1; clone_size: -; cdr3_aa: CASSPPQRLAKREQFF; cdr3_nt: TGTGCCAGCTCACCACCCCAAAGACTAGCGAAACGTGAGCAGTTCTTC
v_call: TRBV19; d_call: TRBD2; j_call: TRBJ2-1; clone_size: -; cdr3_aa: CASNPAGGGHNEQFF; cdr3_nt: TGTGCCAGTAATCCGGCGGGCGGGGGTCACAATGAGCAGTTCTTC
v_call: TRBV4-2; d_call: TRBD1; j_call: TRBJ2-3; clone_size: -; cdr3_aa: CASSQVTGQGTDTQYF; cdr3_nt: TGTGCCAGCAGCCAAGTAACCGGACAGGGCACAGATACGCAGTATTTT
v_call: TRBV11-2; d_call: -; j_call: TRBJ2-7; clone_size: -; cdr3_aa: CASSVDFGGTYEQYF; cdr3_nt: TGTGCCAGCAGCGTAGACTTCGGCGGTACCTACGAGCAGTACTTC
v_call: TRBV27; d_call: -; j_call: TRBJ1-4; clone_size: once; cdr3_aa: CASRLQGLNEKLFF; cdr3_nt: TGTGCCAGCAGGTTACAGGGCCTCAATGAAAAACTGTTTTTT
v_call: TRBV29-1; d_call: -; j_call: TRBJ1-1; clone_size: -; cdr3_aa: CSVRVRTEAFF; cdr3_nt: TGCAGCGTCCGGGTCCGAACTGAAGCTTTCTTT
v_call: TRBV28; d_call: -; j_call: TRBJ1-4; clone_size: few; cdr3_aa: CASSTSGLGHFF; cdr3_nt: TGTGCCAGCAGTACCTCGGGACTGGGGCATTTTTTT
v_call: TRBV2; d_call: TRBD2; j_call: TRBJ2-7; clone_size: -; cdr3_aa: CASILLAGAQEQYF; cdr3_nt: TGTGCCAGCATTTTACTAGCGGGAGCTCAAGAGCAGTACTTC
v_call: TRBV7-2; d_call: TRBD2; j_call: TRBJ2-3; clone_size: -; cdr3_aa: CASSLLAGGHTQYF; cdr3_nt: TGTGCCAGCAGCTTACTCGCGGGGGGACATACGCAGTATTTT
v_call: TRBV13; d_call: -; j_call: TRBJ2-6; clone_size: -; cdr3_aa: CASSAEGANVLTF; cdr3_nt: TGTGCCAGCAGCGCCGAGGGGGCCAACGTCCTGACTTTC
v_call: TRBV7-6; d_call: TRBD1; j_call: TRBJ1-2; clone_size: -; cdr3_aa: CASSPRTGSDYGYTF; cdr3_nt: TGTGCCAGCAGCCCCAGGACAGGGTCGGACTATGGCTACACCTTC
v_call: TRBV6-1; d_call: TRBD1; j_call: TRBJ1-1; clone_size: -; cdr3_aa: CASSEEGQGLRAFF; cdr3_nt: TGTGCCAGCAGTGAAGAGGGACAGGGGTTACGAGCTTTCTTT
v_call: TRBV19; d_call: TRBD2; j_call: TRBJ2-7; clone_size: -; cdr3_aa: CASSINHLAGVYEQYF; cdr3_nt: TGTGCCAGTAGTATCAACCATCTAGCGGGAGTTTACGAGCAGTACTTC
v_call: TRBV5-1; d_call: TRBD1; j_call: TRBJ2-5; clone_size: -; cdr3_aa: CASSVDRDGTQYF; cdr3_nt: TGCGCCAGCAGCGTAGACAGGGACGGGACCCAGTACTTC
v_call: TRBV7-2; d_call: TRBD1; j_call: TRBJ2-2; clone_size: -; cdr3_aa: CASSFDRANTGELFF; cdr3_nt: TGTGCCAGCAGCTTTGACAGGGCGAACACCGGGGAGCTGTTTTTT
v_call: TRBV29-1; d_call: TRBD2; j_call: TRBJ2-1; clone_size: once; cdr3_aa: CSVEDPGTSGSYNEQFF; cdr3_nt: TGCAGCGTTGAAGACCCCGGGACTAGCGGTTCCTACAATGAGCAGTTCTTC
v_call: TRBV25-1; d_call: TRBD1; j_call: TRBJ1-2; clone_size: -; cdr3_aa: CASSELGGTGPYYGYTF; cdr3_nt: TGTGCCAGCAGTGAACTAGGGGGGACAGGCCCTTACTATGGCTACACCTTC
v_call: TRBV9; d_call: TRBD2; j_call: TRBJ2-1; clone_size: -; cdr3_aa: CASSVGGLAGGLYNEQFF; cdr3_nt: TGTGCCAGCAGCGTAGGGGGATTAGCGGGAGGCCTCTACAATGAGCAGTTCTTC
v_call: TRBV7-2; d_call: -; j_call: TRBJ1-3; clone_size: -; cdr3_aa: CASSQTQTAGNTIYF; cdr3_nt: TGTGCCAGCAGCCAAACCCAGACAGCTGGAAACACCATATATTTT
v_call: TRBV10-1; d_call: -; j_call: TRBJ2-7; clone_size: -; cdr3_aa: CASSEGRGAHYEQYF; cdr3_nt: TGCGCCAGCAGTGAGGGACGGGGGGCCCACTACGAGCAGTACTTC
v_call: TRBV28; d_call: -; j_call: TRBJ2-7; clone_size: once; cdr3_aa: CASSFVSGGAGEQYF; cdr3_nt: TGTGCCAGCAGTTTTGTTTCTGGCGGCGCGGGGGAGCAGTACTTC
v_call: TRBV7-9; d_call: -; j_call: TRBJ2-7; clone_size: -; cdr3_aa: CASSPPQSTGQYF; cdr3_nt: TGTGCCAGCAGCCCTCCCCAATCGACGGGGCAGTACTTC
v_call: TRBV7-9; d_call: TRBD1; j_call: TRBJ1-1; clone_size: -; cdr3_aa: CASSRQGTEAFF; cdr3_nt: TGTGCCAGCAGTCGACAGGGCACTGAAGCTTTCTTT
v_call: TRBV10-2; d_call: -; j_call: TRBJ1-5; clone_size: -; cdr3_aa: CASSDIYSNQPQHF; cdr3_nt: TGCGCCAGCAGTGATATCTATAGCAATCAGCCCCAGCATTTT
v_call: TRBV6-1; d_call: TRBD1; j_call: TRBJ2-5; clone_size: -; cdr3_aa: CASSRQGYQETQYF; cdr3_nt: TGTGCCAGCAGTAGACAGGGGTACCAAGAGACCCAGTACTTC
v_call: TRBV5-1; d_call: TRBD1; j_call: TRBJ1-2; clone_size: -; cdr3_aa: CASSWRDSSYGYTF; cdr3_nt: TGCGCCAGCAGCTGGAGGGACAGCTCCTATGGCTACACCTTC
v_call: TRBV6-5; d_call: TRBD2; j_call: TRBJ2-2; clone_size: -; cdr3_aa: CASSYISGGLSGELFF; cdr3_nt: TGTGCCAGCAGTTATATTAGCGGGGGACTCTCCGGGGAGCTGTTTTTT
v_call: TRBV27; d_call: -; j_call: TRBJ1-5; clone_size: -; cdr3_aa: CASSFGGDAVSNQPQHF; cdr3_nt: TGTGCCAGCAGTTTCGGAGGAGACGCAGTTAGCAATCAGCCCCAGCATTTT
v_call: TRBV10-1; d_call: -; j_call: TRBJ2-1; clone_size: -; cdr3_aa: CASPPRDEHYNEQFF; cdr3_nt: TGCGCCTCCCCTCCGCGGGACGAACACTACAATGAGCAGTTCTTC